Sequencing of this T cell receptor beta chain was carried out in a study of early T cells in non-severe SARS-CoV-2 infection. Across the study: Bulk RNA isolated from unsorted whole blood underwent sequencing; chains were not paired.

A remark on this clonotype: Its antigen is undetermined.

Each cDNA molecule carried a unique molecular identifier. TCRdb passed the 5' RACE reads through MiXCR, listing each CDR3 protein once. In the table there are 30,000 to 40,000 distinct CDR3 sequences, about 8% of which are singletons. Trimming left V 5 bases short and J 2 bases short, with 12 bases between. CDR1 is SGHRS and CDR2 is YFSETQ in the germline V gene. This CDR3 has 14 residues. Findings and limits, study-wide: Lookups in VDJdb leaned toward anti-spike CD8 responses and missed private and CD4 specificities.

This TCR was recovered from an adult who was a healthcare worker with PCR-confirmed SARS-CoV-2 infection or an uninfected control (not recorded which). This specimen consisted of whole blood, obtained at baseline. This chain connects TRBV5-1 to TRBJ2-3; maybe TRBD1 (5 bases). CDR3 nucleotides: TGCGCCAGCAGGTCTTGGGGCTCCACAGATACGCAGTATTTT. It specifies CASRSWGSTDTQYF.